This TCR beta chain was identified in a study of patients and donors after allogeneic stem cell transplantation. This CDR3 has 12 residues. CDR1 and CDR2 (germline): SNHLY, FYNNEI. With 8 bases removed from V and 3 bases from J, the gap between germline ends came to 8 bases. TCRdb re-called the RT-PCR reads through MiXCR, storing one row per CDR3 protein. The sample has 150,000 to 200,000 distinct CDR3 sequences, about a quarter seen once. Material: blood, either unsorted or a sorted T cell fraction (not recorded which). The chain has TRBV2 and TRBJ1-5; D gene unclear. The receptor was isolated from a human donor who was either an allogeneic HSCT recipient or a stem cell or donor lymphocyte infusion donor (not recorded which). It is not recorded whose cells these are; they may come from a transplant donor. CDR3 region: CASGSSNQPQHF. For the CDR3, the DNA is TGTGCCAGCGGTTCTTCCAATCAGCCCCAGCATTTT. The variable domain in full, completed from reference TRBV2 and TRBJ1-5, reads EPEVTQTPSHQVTQMGQEVILRCVPISNHLYFYWYRQILGQKVEFLVSFYNNEISEKSEIFDDQFSVERPDGSNFTLKIRSTKLEDSAMYFCASGSSNQPQHFGDGTRLSIL.